This T cell receptor (beta chain) originates from a study of Graves' ophthalmopathy and Graves' hyperthyroidism (dated by TCRdb to about 2018). For context, the study as a whole: Hyperthyroidism was considered stable if no progression to ophthalmopathy occurred within 18 months of follow-up. In total, approximately 130 blood samples were TCR-sequenced: around 42 ophthalmopathy, 80 or so hyperthyroidism and around 17 hyperthyroidism-to-ophthalmopathy patients. To explore V-J signatures that separate ophthalmopathy from hyperthyroidism, a discovery set of about a hundred patients was enrolled, consisting of 43 with ophthalmopathy and around 57 with stable hyperthyroidism. Once sampling was done, hyperthyroidism patients were given methimazole at a starting dose of 30 mg daily, while ophthalmopathy patients were given high-dose intravenous methylprednisolone. In about 6 hyperthyroidism patients, T-cell repertoires of thyroid tissue and blood were compared. An independent validation cohort was composed of around 19 hyperthyroidism patients and 17 patients who later progressed from hyperthyroidism to ophthalmopathy. The study used TCR beta repertoire signatures to distinguish Graves' ophthalmopathy from Graves' hyperthyroidism and to predict progression to ophthalmopathy.

TCR beta CDR3 regions were amplified from RNA transcripts for repertoire sequencing. The first round was an RT-PCR using HTBI primers with the Qiagen OneStep RT-PCR kit, and this first round was followed by a second-round multiplex PCR, then size selection and purification. The libraries underwent paired-end sequencing with 100 bp reads on an Illumina HiSeq2000. The paper's processing steps were these. SOAPnuke was used to process the reads, throwing out any read that had adapters, had uncalled bases, had a mean Phred below 15, or lacked an exact constant-primer or identifier match. High-quality paired reads were merged with COPE v1.2.5. Clonotypes were defined as unique nucleotide sequences and were aligned to IMGT TRB V, D and J references using MiTCR v1.1. Analysis was restricted to V-J combinations with a frequency above 0.0001, which covered 98% to 99.2% of repertoires. For each V-J combination, a TCR clonal expansion and chaos score was defined as the ratio of F50 clonal expansion to chaos observed in the TCRdist matrix. Welch's t-statistics and random forest were used to reduce features to about a dozen V-J combinations, which were fed into a naive Bayes classifier. The similarity between thyroid and blood repertoires was quantified using the Morisita-Horn index. The raw public reads went through TCRdb reprocessing: fastp at Q25, MiXCR clone calling, in-frame beta chains kept. Identical CDR3 proteins give one entry, which carries the most common genes and DNA. The authors' filters were not applied to this entry. Within this sample are around 1.1 million distinct CDR3 sequences, with less than 45% of them counted one time only. The top ten clones comprise around 10% of the sample.

This clonotype has only a few counts. Its recognized antigen is unknown. No base-level quality is on record; no much larger clone is a single base apart. Overall results and qualifications from the work: Most expanded thyroid clonotypes with frequency above 0.001 were also detected in blood, suggesting blood repertoires may reflect the thyroid immune response. In validation, the model predicted ophthalmopathy progression with 70.59% sensitivity and around 72% specificity; fewer than 15 predicted patients were CT-confirmed with GO in a median of around 6.5 months. In cross-validation, the 13-signature model distinguished ophthalmopathy from stable hyperthyroidism with nearly 90% sensitivity and 81.08% specificity, while in the test set the corresponding values were about 80% and 75%. No statistical method was used to set the sample size in advance, and the investigators knew which group each participant was assigned to.

Patients with hyperthyroidism were aged 18 to 65 years, had been newly diagnosed, and had a disease duration of less than 2 months. Patients with other autoimmune diseases, uncontrolled infections, pregnancy or lactation were excluded from the study. Clinical symptoms, serum thyroxine, TRAb, thyroid ultrasound and orbital computed tomography were used for diagnosis. Trizol reagent was used to extract the total RNA, and its quality was then checked on an Agilent 2100 Bioanalyzer. The sequence derives from an adult man with Graves' hyperthyroidism. The sample was peripheral blood or thyroid tissue (not recorded which).

CDR3 sequence: CASSEVTPIVGELFF. The bases read TGTGCCAGCAGTGAAGTTACTCCTATTGTCGGGGAGCTGTTTTTT. The chain uses TRBV2 and TRBJ2-2; the D gene is not confidently resolved. Including the terminal cysteine and phenylalanine, the CDR3 comprises 15 residues. Here the CDR3 DNA is all that survives: 45 bases in frame from base 1. Trimming costs V 1 base and J 7 bases, and their ends lie 13 bases apart. CDR1 and CDR2 (SNHLY, FYNNEI) derive from the germline V gene. The entire variable domain, with the stretches around the CDR3 drawn from the reference TRBV2 and TRBJ2-2 proteins, is EPEVTQTPSHQVTQMGQEVILRCVPISNHLYFYWYRQILGQKVEFLVSFYNNEISEKSEIFDDQFSVERPDGSNFTLKIRSTKLEDSAMYFCASSEVTPIVGELFFGEGSRLTVL.